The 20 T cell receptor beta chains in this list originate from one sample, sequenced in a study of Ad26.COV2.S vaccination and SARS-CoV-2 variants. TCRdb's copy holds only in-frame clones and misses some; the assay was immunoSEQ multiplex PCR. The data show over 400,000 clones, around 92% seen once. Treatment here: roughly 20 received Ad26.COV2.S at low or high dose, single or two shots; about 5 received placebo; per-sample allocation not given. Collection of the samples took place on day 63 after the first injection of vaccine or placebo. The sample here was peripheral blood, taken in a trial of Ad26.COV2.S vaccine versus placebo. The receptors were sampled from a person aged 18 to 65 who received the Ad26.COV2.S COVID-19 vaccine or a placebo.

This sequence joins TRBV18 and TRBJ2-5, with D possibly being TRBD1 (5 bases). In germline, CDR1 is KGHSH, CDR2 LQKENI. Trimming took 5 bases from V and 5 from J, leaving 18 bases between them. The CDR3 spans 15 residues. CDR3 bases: TGTGCCAGCTCATCCTATAGTAGGGGCAGGGAGACCCAGTACTTC. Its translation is CASSSYSRGRETQYF. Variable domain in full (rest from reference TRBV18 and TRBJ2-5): NAGVMQNPRHLVRRRGQEARLRCSPMKGHSHVYWYRQLPEEGLKFMVYLQKENIIDESGMPKERFSAEFPKEGPSILRIQQVVRGDSAAYFCASSSYSRGRETQYFGPGTRLLVL.

The CDR3 is CASSAQGTSYEQYF. As DNA, the CDR3 is TGTGCCAGCAGCGCGCAGGGGACCTCCTACGAGCAGTACTTC. The chain joins TRBV5-4 to TRBJ2-7; D might be TRBD1 (6 bases). V shed 4 bases and J shed 0 bases, with 11 bases lying between them. Germline V lookup: CDR1 SGHNT, CDR2 YYREEE (reference sequence). This CDR3 comprises 14 residues.

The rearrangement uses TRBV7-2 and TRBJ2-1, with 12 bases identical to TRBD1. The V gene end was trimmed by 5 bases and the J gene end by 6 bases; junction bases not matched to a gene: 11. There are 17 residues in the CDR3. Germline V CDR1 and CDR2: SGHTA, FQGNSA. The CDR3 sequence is CASSQRPGQGARNEQFF. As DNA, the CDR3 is TGTGCCAGCAGCCAACGTCCGGGACAGGGGGCCCGCAATGAGCAGTTCTTC.

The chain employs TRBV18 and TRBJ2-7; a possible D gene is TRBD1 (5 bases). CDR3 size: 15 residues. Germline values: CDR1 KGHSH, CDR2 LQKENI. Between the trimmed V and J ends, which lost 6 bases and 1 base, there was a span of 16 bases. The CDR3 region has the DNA TGTGCCAGCTCCCAGGGCCCCTCGTTATCCTACGAGCAGTACTTC. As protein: CASSQGPSLSYEQYF.

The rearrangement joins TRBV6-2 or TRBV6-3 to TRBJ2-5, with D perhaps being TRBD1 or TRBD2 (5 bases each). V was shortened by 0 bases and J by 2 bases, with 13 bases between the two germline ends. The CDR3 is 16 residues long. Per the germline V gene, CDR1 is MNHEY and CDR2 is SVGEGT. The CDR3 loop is CASSYSTRDLQETQYF. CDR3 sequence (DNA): TGTGCCAGCAGTTACTCGACCAGGGACCTACAAGAGACCCAGTACTTC.

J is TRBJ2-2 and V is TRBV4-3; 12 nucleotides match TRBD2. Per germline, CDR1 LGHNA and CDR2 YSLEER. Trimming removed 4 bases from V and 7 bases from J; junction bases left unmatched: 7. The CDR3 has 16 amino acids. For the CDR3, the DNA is TGCGCCAGCAGCCCGCTAGCGGGGGGGCCGGGCGGGGAGCTGTTTTTT. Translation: CASSPLAGGPGGELFF.

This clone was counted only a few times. The CDR3 loop reads CASSNNQGQGYEQYF. The CDR3, as DNA: TGTGCCAGCAGCAATAACCAGGGACAGGGCTACGAGCAGTACTTC. V is TRBV7-6 and J is TRBJ2-7; 9 bases align to TRBD1. Germline trimming cut 5 bases from V and 3 bases from J; bases unmatched to any gene: 8. The length of the CDR3 is 15 residues. CDR1 is SGHVS and CDR2 is FNYEAQ in the germline V gene.

In nucleotides, the CDR3 is TGTGCCAGCAGTTTCATGGGGGCCGCCACTGAAGCTTTCTTT. It is translated as CASSFMGAATEAFF. This chain uses TRBV27 with TRBJ1-1; the D gene is possibly TRBD1 (6 bases). Germline assignment: CDR1 MNHEY and CDR2 SMNVEV (reference sequence). This CDR3 contains 14 residues. V was cut by 3 bases and J by 4 bases, with 12 bases left in between.

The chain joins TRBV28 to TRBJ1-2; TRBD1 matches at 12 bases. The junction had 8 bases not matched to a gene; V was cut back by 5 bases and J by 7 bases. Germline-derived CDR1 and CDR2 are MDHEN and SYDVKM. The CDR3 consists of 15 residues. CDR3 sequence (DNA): TGTGCCAGCAGTCCCGCTGGGACAGGGGGCCGTGGCTACACCTTC. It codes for CASSPAGTGGRGYTF.

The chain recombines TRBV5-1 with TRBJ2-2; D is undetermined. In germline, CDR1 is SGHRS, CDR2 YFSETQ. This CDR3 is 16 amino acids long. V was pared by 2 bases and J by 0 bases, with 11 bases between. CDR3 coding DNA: TGCGCCAGCAGCTTATTGGCACTTTCGAACACCGGGGAGCTGTTTTTT. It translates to CASSLLALSNTGELFF.

The DNA for the CDR3 is TGTGCCAGCAGTGTTAGGGGTGTCGGGGAGCTGTTTTTT. It encodes CASSVRGVGELFF. The chain couples TRBV2 to TRBJ2-2, with D possibly being TRBD1 (5 bases). The CDR3 runs to 13 residues. CDR1 and CDR2 from the germline V gene are SNHLY and FYNNEI. V gave up 4 bases and J gave up 7 bases, with 10 bases separating them.

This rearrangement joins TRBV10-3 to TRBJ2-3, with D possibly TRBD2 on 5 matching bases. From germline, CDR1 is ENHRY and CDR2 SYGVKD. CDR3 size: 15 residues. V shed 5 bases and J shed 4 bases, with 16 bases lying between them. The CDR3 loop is CAISYLAGGADTQYF. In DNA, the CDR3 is TGTGCCATCAGTTATCTAGCTGGTGGTGCAGATACGCAGTATTTT.

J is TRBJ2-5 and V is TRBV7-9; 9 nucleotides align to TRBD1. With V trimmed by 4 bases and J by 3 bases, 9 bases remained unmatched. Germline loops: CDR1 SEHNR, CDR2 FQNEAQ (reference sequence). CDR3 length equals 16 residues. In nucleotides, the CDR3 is TGTGCCAGCAGCTCCCGGGACAGGGAGAGAGAAGAGACCCAGTACTTC. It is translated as CASSSRDREREETQYF.

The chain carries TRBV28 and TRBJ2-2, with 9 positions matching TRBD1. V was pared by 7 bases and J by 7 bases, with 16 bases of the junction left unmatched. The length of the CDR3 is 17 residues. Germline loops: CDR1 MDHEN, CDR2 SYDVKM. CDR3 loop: CASKTGGPFDGGGELFF. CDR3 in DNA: TGTGCCAGCAAAACAGGGGGCCCCTTTGATGGGGGCGGGGAGCTGTTTTTT.

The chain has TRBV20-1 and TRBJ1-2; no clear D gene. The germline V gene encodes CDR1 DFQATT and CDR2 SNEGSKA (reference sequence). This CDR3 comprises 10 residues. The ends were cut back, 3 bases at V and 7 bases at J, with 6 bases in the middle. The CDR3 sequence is CSASSPGYTF. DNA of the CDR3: TGCAGTGCTAGTTCCCCTGGCTACACCTTC.

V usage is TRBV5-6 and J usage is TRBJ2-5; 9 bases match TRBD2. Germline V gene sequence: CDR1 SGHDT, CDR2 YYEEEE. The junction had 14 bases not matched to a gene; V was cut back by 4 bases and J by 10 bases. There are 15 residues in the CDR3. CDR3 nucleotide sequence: TGTGCCAGCAGCCTGTGGGCTAGCGGGGAGGTAGGCCAGTACTTC. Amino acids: CASSLWASGEVGQYF.

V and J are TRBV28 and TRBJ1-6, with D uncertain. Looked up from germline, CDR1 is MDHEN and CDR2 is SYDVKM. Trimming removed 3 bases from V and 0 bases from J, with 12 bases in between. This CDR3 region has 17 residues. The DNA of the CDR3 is TGTGCCAGCAGTTTCCTTGACTGGAGCTCCTATAATTCACCCCTCCACTTT. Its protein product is CASSFLDWSSYNSPLHF.

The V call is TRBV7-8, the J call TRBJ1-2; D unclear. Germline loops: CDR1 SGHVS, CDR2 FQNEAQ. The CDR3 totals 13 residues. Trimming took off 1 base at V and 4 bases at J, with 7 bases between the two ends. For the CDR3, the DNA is TGTGCCAGCAGCTTAGTAGAGCTCTATGGCTACACCTTC. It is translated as CASSLVELYGYTF.

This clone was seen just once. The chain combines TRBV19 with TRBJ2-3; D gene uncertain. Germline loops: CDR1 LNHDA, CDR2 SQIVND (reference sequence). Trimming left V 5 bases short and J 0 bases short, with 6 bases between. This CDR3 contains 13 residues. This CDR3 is CASSPSSTDTQYF. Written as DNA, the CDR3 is TGTGCCAGTAGTCCTTCTAGCACAGATACGCAGTATTTT.

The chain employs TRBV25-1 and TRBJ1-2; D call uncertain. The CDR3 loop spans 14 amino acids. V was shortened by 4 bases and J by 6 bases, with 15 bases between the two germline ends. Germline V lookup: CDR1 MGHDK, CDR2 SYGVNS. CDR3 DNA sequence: TGTGCCAGCAGTGTCCCGGGTGCCGCGAATGGCTACACCTTC. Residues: CASSVPGAANGYTF.